This record looks at one T cell receptor beta chain sequence and its context. It was with a sample-barcoded 5' primer and a J-beta primer mix that a second PCR of roughly 7 to 12 cycles was run. Template switching added a 12-random-nucleotide identifier to every cDNA molecule. TCRdb passed the 5' RACE reads through MiXCR, listing each CDR3 protein once. The data contain about 1.8 million distinct CDR3 sequences, about 50% of them singletons. The sample is drawn from a study of blood T cells in healthy people across ages. PBMCs, at least 7 million per sample, were isolated. Germline V gene data show CDR1 as SGHTA and CDR2 as FQGNSA. The CDR3 runs to 15 residues.

The chain carries TRBV7-2 and TRBJ2-5, with D perhaps matching TRBD2 (5 bases). The J call may be mistaken, given a closer DNA end match to TRBJ2-7. Source material: blood. The clonotype was recovered from a woman between 40 and 50 years old in good health. The DNA for the CDR3 is TGTGCCAGCAGCTTGGGGAGCTCCGGCCCCTACGAGCAGTACTTC. Translating gives CASSLGSSGPYEQYF.